This T cell receptor (beta chain) came from a study of read filtering for tumor transcriptome and immune sequencing. This clonotype was found many times. Molecular barcoded adaptors covering alpha/delta and beta/gamma chains were used on about 390 ng RNA. One entry per CDR3 protein, called by TCRdb with MiXCR from the reads. The table has tens of thousands of distinct CDR3 sequences, 11% to 15% seen once. Every patient had bone marrow sampled while the disease was active. Sequenced input: a population of CD138-negative cells sorted from bone marrow. This receptor was identified in a donor aged 40 or older with multiple myeloma.

The chain's CDR3 is CSARQLAGPPETQYF. In DNA form, the CDR3 reads TGCAGTGCTAGGCAACTAGCGGGGCCCCCAGAGACCCAGTACTTC. The rearrangement joins TRBV20-1 to TRBJ2-5; 10 bases are shared with TRBD2. V lost 3 bases to trimming and J lost 4 bases; unmatched junction nucleotides: 8. The CDR3 totals 15 residues. Germline lookup yields CDR1 DFQATT and CDR2 SNEGSKA (reference sequence).